This T cell receptor beta chain was profiled in a study of blood T cell repertoires in COVID-19. Study information: Samples of COVID-19 (acute and convalescent) were obtained from the United States, Italy and Spain. The cDNA or gDNA used as material had been derived from T cells, B-cell-depleted T cells, or PBMCs.

Under the authors' procedure: Reference gene primers were amplified, and this amplification served to estimate nucleated cell counts. Repertoires were generated with immunoSEQ multiplex PCR, while TCRdb's copy carries only in-frame clones and drops some. V, J and clone size reflect that table, while D and trimming were determined from the DNA. The sample contains tens of thousands of clones, under 90% of which appear only once. Germline values: CDR1 LNHDA, CDR2 SQIVND (reference sequence). Unmatched junction bases numbered 10, after V lost 4 bases and J lost 10 bases. The CDR3 loop spans 14 amino acids.

This sequence was found in a man between 45 and 60 years old with active COVID-19. The rearrangement uses TRBV19 and TRBJ1-5; 7 bases fit TRBD1. Sequencing used peripheral blood. The CDR3 DNA reads as TGTGCCAGTAGTAGAGGGACAGCACTTAAACCCCAGCATTTT. Translating gives CASSRGTALKPQHF.